This TCR beta chain is from a study of human T cells and chemical hapten exposure. Individual cDNA molecules had unique molecular identifiers attached to them by the library. MiXCR, run by TCRdb on the RACE reads, gives a single entry per CDR3 protein. The sample yields approximately 79,000 distinct CDR3 sequences, about a tenth seen once. Per germline, CDR1 MRHNA and CDR2 SNTAGT. This CDR3 spans 13 amino acids. The ends were cut back, 3 bases at V and 3 bases at J, with 7 bases in the middle. The time point was: patch test 1, 2 weeks after DPC sensitization. Treatment specified: therapeutic diphenylcyclopropenone sensitization with weekly scalp DPC.

This sample comprised whole blood, obtained in connection with sensitization to the hapten diphenylcyclopropenone (DPC). This sequence joins TRBV6-4 and TRBJ2-3; D remains unclear. The clonotype comes from a woman in her forties or fifties with alopecia areata. Some clones in this sample may be carry-over from other donors' samples. CDR3 bases: TGTGCCAGCAGTGAATTAGGGACAGATACGCAGTATTTT. Protein sequence: CASSELGTDTQYF.